The 9 T cell receptor beta chains in this list originate from one sample, sequenced in a study of cytomegalovirus exposure and HLA in healthy donors (dated by TCRdb to 2017 to 2019). Library creation used the immunoSEQ multiplex PCR assay. A mixture of 60 forward primers for TCR Vbeta segments and 13 reverse primers for TCR Jbeta segments was used in the multiplex PCR. What TCRdb holds here is the immuneACCESS table cut down to in-frame rearrangements. Part of the clones is not present; checked against another copy, under half of the missing clones reflect an unresolved V gene, and the others are unexplained. The table for this sample lists roughly 300,000 clones; 75% to 90% of them were counted only once. The leading ten clones occupy about 4% of the sample. Input material: PBMCs. Receptors were obtained from a man in his forties in good health and CMV-seropositive.

V gene TRBV5-1 combines with J gene TRBJ2-5; D might be TRBD2 (6 bases). The germline V gene has CDR1 SGHRS and CDR2 YFSETQ. V lost 0 bases and J lost 3, with 21 bases in between. The CDR3 extends over 18 amino acids. CDR3 residues: CASSLGGVGDVEEETQYF. The DNA for the CDR3 is TGCGCCAGCAGCTTGGGGGGGGTTGGGGACGTTGAAGAAGAGACCCAGTACTTC.

This chain links TRBV5-4 with TRBJ2-7; weak D call: TRBD2 (6 bases). V lost 4 bases and J 2 bases, leaving 19 bases between the germline ends. This CDR3 region has 16 residues. Germline V gene data show CDR1 as SGHNT and CDR2 as YYREEE (reference sequence). The CDR3 region is CASSQLAAPTAYEQYF. The CDR3 DNA follows: TGTGCCAGCAGCCAATTAGCGGCCCCGACGGCCTACGAGCAGTACTTC.

This chain links TRBV5-1 with TRBJ2-7; 8 bases fit TRBD1. This CDR3 is 13 amino acids long. Trimming at V came to 3 bases and at J to 3 bases, leaving 2 bases not matched to a gene. Germline CDR1 SGHRS, CDR2 YFSETQ. DNA of the CDR3: TGCGCCAGCAGCTGGGGGACAGGCTACGAGCAGTACTTC. Amino acid sequence: CASSWGTGYEQYF.

Turning to this clone: Different DNA sequences within this sample yield the same CDR3. V usage is TRBV7-2 and J usage is TRBJ2-5, with 7 bases matching TRBD2. V trimming: 0 bases; J trimming: 0 bases; junction bases outside the gene matches: 1. This CDR3 spans 15 amino acids. Germline lookup yields CDR1 SGHTA and CDR2 FQGNSA. CDR3 residues: CASSLARGNQETQYF. For the CDR3, the DNA is TGTGCCAGCAGCTTAGCGCGGGGGAACCAAGAGACCCAGTACTTC.

The V call is TRBV5-8, the J call TRBJ2-3, with TRBD2 as a possible D gene (5 bases). Trimming took off 6 bases at V and 0 bases at J, with 14 bases between the two ends. The germline CDR1 and CDR2 sequences are SGHTS and YDEGEE. This CDR3 is 15 amino acids long. CDR3 sequence reads: CASTPGWTSTDTQYF. The CDR3 coding sequence is TGTGCCAGCACCCCCGGTTGGACTAGCACAGATACGCAGTATTTT.

This clone was found a few times. The rearrangement joins TRBV10-2 to TRBJ1-5; 7 nucleotides agree with TRBD1. The CDR3 is made up of 14 amino acids. CDR1 WSHSY and CDR2 SAAADI come from the germline V gene. V trimming: 6 bases; J trimming: 3 bases; junction bases outside the gene matches: 5. The CDR3 nucleotides are TGCGCCAGCAGCGCGGGACAGCACAATCAGCCCCAGCATTTT. Translation gives CASSAGQHNQPQHF.

The chain has TRBV11-3 and TRBJ1-3; a weak D match, TRBD1 (5 bases). V was cut by 9 bases and J by 0 bases, with 15 bases left in between. The CDR3 consists of 15 residues. The V gene's germline CDR1 is SGHNT and CDR2 YENEEA. This CDR3 is CARPLTATSGNTIYF. The CDR3 nucleotides read TGTGCCAGACCTTTGACAGCCACCTCTGGAAACACCATATATTTT. Using reference TRBV11-3 and TRBJ1-3 for the parts outside the CDR3, the full variable domain is EAGVVQSPRYKIIEKKQPVAFWCNPISGHNTLYWYLQNLGQGPELLIRYENEEAVDDSQLPKDRFSAERLKGVDSTLKIQPAELGDSAVYLCARPLTATSGNTIYFGEGSWLTVV.

The J gene is TRBJ2-5, the V gene TRBV9; TRBD1 is a possible D gene (5 bases). Germline-derived CDR1 and CDR2 are SGDLS and YYNGEE. CDR3 length equals 15 residues. V lost 0 bases and J 2 bases, leaving 11 bases between the germline ends. The DNA for the CDR3 is TGTGCCAGCAGCGTAGACCCGGACACACAAGAGACCCAGTACTTC. Translated, it gives CASSVDPDTQETQYF.

The J gene is TRBJ1-1, the V gene TRBV11-2; possible D gene TRBD1, 6 bases. This CDR3 spans 14 amino acids. Trimming stripped 5 bases from V and 0 bases from J, with 10 bases between. Per the germline V gene, CDR1 is SGHAT and CDR2 is FQNNGV. CDR3 amino acids: CASSTTGLNTEAFF. The CDR3, as DNA: TGTGCCAGCAGCACCACAGGGCTGAACACTGAAGCTTTCTTT.